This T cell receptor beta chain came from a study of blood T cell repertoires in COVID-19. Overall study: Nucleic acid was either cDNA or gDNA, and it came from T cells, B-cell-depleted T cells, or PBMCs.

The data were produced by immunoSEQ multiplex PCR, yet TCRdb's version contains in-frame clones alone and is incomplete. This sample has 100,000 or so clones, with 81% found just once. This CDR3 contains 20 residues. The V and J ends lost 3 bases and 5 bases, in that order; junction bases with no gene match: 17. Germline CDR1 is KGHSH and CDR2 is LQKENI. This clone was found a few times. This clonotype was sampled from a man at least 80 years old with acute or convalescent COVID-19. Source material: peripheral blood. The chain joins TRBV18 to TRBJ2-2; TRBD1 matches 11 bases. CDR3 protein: CASSPRPGTGGIRVTGELFF. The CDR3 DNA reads TGTGCCAGCTCACCGAGACCCGGGACAGGGGGTATCCGAGTAACCGGGGAGCTGTTTTTT.